Listed here are 17 T cell receptor beta chains from one sample, sequenced in a study of blood T cell repertoires in COVID-19. The data were produced by immunoSEQ multiplex PCR, yet TCRdb's version contains in-frame clones alone and is incomplete. In the table there are 95,000 to 150,000 clones, approximately 68% of which are singletons. Sample: peripheral blood. The receptors were gathered from a woman aged 65 to 85 with acute or convalescent COVID-19.

The sample holds one count of this clone. The chain joins TRBV28 to TRBJ1-1; D is uncertain. Germline V gene data show CDR1 as MDHEN and CDR2 as SYDVKM. This CDR3 has 15 amino acids. V was shortened by 8 bases and J by 3 bases, with 19 bases between the two germline ends. The CDR3 sequence is CASLSATAPYTEAFF. In DNA, the CDR3 is TGTGCCAGCTTAAGTGCCACAGCCCCTTACACTGAAGCTTTCTTT.

V is TRBV7-9 and J is TRBJ1-1, with a weak D call TRBD1 (5 bases). This CDR3 is built from 13 residues. V was shortened by 2 bases and J by 7 bases, with 11 bases between the two germline ends. In germline, CDR1 is SEHNR, CDR2 FQNEAQ (reference sequence). CDR3 in amino acids: CASSLTLQVEAFF. The CDR3 DNA sequence: TGTGCCAGCAGCTTAACCCTACAGGTTGAAGCTTTCTTT.

V usage is TRBV6-5 and J usage is TRBJ1-5; D is unclear. Trimming shortened V by 5 bases and J by 6 bases, and 11 bases separated the two germline ends. Germline assignment: CDR1 MNHEY and CDR2 SVGAGI. The length of the CDR3 is 13 residues. CDR3 residues: CASSPMGGQPQHF. The CDR3 DNA follows: TGTGCCAGCAGTCCGATGGGAGGTCAGCCCCAGCATTTT.

The rearrangement joins TRBV6-5 to TRBJ1-1; TRBD1 is a possible D gene (6 bases). Trimming pared 7 bases from V and 0 bases from J, leaving 9 bases between. Germline V gene lookup returns CDR1 MNHEY and CDR2 SVGAGI. The CDR3 totals 13 residues. CDR3 nucleotides: TGTGCCAGCAAAAGGGACATGAACACTGAAGCTTTCTTT. It specifies CASKRDMNTEAFF.

V is TRBV20-1 and J is TRBJ1-6; TRBD1 is a possible D gene (5 bases). The CDR3 covers 15 residues. Between the trimmed V and J ends, which lost 3 bases and 2 bases, there was a span of 11 bases. Germline CDR1 DFQATT, CDR2 SNEGSKA (reference sequence). This chain's CDR3 is CSASKFRAYNSPLHF. The CDR3 bases are TGCAGTGCTAGTAAATTCAGGGCCTATAATTCACCCCTCCACTTT.

The V gene is TRBV29-1, the J gene TRBJ2-4; 13 bases are shared with TRBD2. CDR1 is SQVTM, CDR2 ANQGSEA, per germline. The junction had 5 bases not matched to a gene; V was cut back by 6 bases and J by 6 bases. This CDR3 spans 14 amino acids. CDR3 residues: CSVDTSGGGNIQYF. The DNA for the CDR3 is TGCAGCGTGGATACTAGCGGGGGGGGAAACATTCAGTACTTC.

The chain uses TRBV11-2 and TRBJ1-1; possibly TRBD1 for D (6 bases). V was shortened by 4 bases and J by 5 bases, with 17 bases between the two germline ends. The germline gives CDR1 SGHAT, CDR2 FQNNGV. The CDR3 sequence is 15 residues long. The CDR3 region has the DNA TGTGCCAGCAGCTCAAAAGGGGGGGAGAGGACTGAAGCTTTCTTT. Its translation is CASSSKGGERTEAFF.

The CDR3 reads CASSPRQGARGNTIYF. The DNA of the CDR3 is TGTGCCAGCAGCCCACGACAGGGGGCGCGCGGAAACACCATATATTTT. The chain links TRBV6-6 to TRBJ1-3; 10 bases align to TRBD1. Trimming took 6 bases from V and 4 from J; bases not matched to a gene: 9. Germline V gene data show CDR1 as MNHNY and CDR2 as SVGAGI (reference sequence). CDR3 length: 16 amino acids.

V gene TRBV4-3 combines with J gene TRBJ1-1, with unresolved D. The CDR3 is made up of 15 amino acids. Germline CDR1 reads LGHNA; CDR2 reads YSLEER. V lost 2 bases and J 3 bases, leaving 13 bases between the germline ends. The DNA for the CDR3 is TGCGCCAGCAGCCAAAATGGGCGAACGTACACTGAAGCTTTCTTT. Encoded protein: CASSQNGRTYTEAFF.

V gene TRBV29-1 combines with J gene TRBJ2-1; TRBD2 might be the D (6 bases). This CDR3 spans 14 amino acids. The V and J ends lost 6 bases and 6 bases respectively, with 18 bases between them. Germline CDR1 reads SQVTM; CDR2 reads ANQGSEA. The CDR3 spells CSVRGDELSNEQFF. The CDR3 bases are TGCAGCGTGCGGGGAGATGAACTTAGCAATGAGCAGTTCTTC.

The chain recombines TRBV7-9 with TRBJ2-3; D is ambiguous. The CDR3 spans 12 residues. The germline gives CDR1 SEHNR, CDR2 FQNEAQ (reference sequence). V was cut by 6 bases and J by 4 bases, with 8 bases left in between. CDR3 sequence: CASRTSPDTQYF. For the CDR3, the DNA is TGTGCCAGCAGAACTTCCCCAGATACGCAGTATTTT.

This clone was detected once. The chain joins TRBV4-2 to TRBJ2-7, with D possibly TRBD2 on 6 matching bases. CDR1 LGHNA and CDR2 YNFKEQ come from the germline V gene. V lost 5 bases, J lost 1 base, and 9 bases lay in between. The CDR3 runs to 13 residues. The CDR3 loop is CASSGGRSYEQYF. CDR3 DNA sequence: TGTGCCAGCAGCGGGGGGAGATCCTACGAGCAGTACTTC.

V usage is TRBV2 and J usage is TRBJ1-5; maybe TRBD1 (5 bases). Trimming removed 8 bases from V and 0 bases from J, with 14 bases in between. This CDR3 has 15 residues. Germline-derived CDR1 and CDR2 are SNHLY and FYNNEI. CDR3 sequence: CASALQETSNQPQHF. CDR3 nucleotides: TGTGCCAGCGCCCTACAGGAGACTAGCAATCAGCCCCAGCATTTT. The full variable domain, completed using reference TRBV2 and TRBJ1-5, is EPEVTQTPSHQVTQMGQEVILRCVPISNHLYFYWYRQILGQKVEFLVSFYNNEISEKSEIFDDQFSVERPDGSNFTLKIRSTKLEDSAMYFCASALQETSNQPQHFGDGTRLSIL.

The chain links TRBV6-5 to TRBJ1-2, with 9 bases fitting TRBD1. V lost 2 bases, J lost 4 bases, and 5 bases stayed unmatched. The CDR3 runs 15 residues. Germline values: CDR1 MNHEY, CDR2 SVGAGI. The CDR3 is CASSYEGTGTYGYTF. In DNA, the CDR3 is TGTGCCAGCAGTTACGAGGGGACAGGGACCTATGGCTACACCTTC.

The chain is built from TRBV21-1 and TRBJ1-1; the table gives TRBD1 as D, unverified against the DNA. TRBV21-1 is designated a pseudogene. This CDR3 region has 16 residues. The CDR3 is CASSTRTGGDGTEAFF. The CDR3 coding sequence is TGTGCCAGCAGCACGAGGACAGGGGGCGATGGGACTGAAGCTTTCTTT.

The V gene is TRBV19, the J gene TRBJ1-6; D ambiguous. Trimming took 4 bases from V and 0 from J, leaving 13 bases between them. The germline V gene encodes CDR1 LNHDA and CDR2 SQIVND (reference sequence). The CDR3 totals 17 residues. The CDR3 DNA is TGTGCCAGTAGTAAGTCGGGGATGAGCTCCTATAATTCACCCCTCCACTTT. It is translated as CASSKSGMSSYNSPLHF.

CDR3 coding DNA: TGTGCCAGCAGCTTATTGGGACAGAGCACAGATACGCAGTATTTT. Protein sequence: CASSLLGQSTDTQYF. This chain uses TRBV7-9 with TRBJ2-3, with 7 nucleotides matching TRBD1. The length of the CDR3 is 15 residues. Trimming cost V 2 bases and J 0 bases; bases outside gene matches: 2. Germline V gene data show CDR1 as SEHNR and CDR2 as FQNEAQ (reference sequence).